This section outlines one TCR beta chain sequence together with its context. The data stem from a study of monozygotic twins with inflammatory bowel disease. Whole blood, unsorted for T cells, was the source of total RNA. The CDR3 is 15 amino acids. Germline V gene data show CDR1 as DFQATT and CDR2 as SNEGSKA (reference sequence). With eight separate reactions per sample, the authors made cDNA. TCRdb reanalyzed the 5' RACE reads, giving one entry per CDR3 protein sequence and no DNA. This sample's clone table lists about 43,000 distinct CDR3 sequences. Sequenced: blood. The chain couples TRBV20-1 to TRBJ2-4; checking the TCRdb D call of TRBD1 is not possible without DNA. The sequence derives from a human donor with ulcerative colitis or Crohn's disease, or a healthy co-twin of an affected twin (not recorded which). Here the CDR3 reads CSARALRGAKNIQYF.